Detailed here is one TCR beta chain. It has no known antigen specificity. No much larger clone is present one base from it, and per-base qualities are unavailable. This sample is part of a study of cytomegalovirus exposure and HLA in healthy donors (dated by TCRdb to 2016 to 2017). Study-level background: An earlier analysis of several hundred of the donors reported roughly 300 Gb of sequence data and some 110 million unique TCR beta sequences obtained from some 200 million T cells. An early release that covered several hundred HLA-typed donors contained approximately 300 gigabases of sequencing data and 85 million to 100 million unique TCR sequences. Of the roughly 390 genotyped donors, over 80% were placed in the genetic ancestry cluster associated with self-reported Caucasian donors. The study was designed to test whether signatures of past pathogen exposure could be identified by cataloging public T cell receptors. The T cell repertoires of 666 subjects were profiled by immunosequencing and related to cytomegalovirus serostatus. Along with the roughly 700-subject first cohort, a separate validation cohort of approximately 110 different subjects was used. High-throughput TCR immunosequencing, statistical association of individual TCRs with disease status, and machine learning were combined to predict cytomegalovirus infection status. In a later analysis, previously published TCR beta repertoires from several hundred donors were re-analyzed and high-resolution HLA genotyping was added so that TCR occurrence patterns could be studied. Rather than using new phenotypic data, the later analysis identified candidate immune exposures from TCR beta sequences and from how often those sequences occurred across donors. An earlier analysis of more than 450 of the donors used high-throughput TCR beta sequencing to judge whether each TCR beta V gene segment behaved as functional or pseudogenic. Alongside the repertoire data, information on donor age, sex, ethnicity and CMV serostatus was compiled. In a later genetic analysis, genome-wide SNP genotypes for about three fifths of the 666 donors were used, and that subset was treated as a discovery cohort. All discovery cohort repertoires had been generated using a single sequencing platform. HLA typing included class I and class II loci at four-digit resolution. The number of donors typed differed by locus, with about 629-630 for A, B, C, DRB1 and DQB1, around 520 for DQA1, about 610 for DPA1, and under 490 for DPB1. About 5 DR-DQ haplotypes were handled as single units for association and clustering, since linkage in the cohort was strong. Across 300 to 500 genotyped donors of the cohort, an average of roughly 200,000 unique TCR beta nucleotide sequences per donor were sequenced, and roughly 17% of those sequences were non-productive. General study outcomes and caveats: Linkage disequilibrium might explain the correlated functional status among segregating V segments, but an unknown experimental factor could not be ruled out. In a later analysis, most CMV-associated TCR beta chains were found to appear HLA-restricted, with HLA associations seemingly driven largely by CMV exposure. A group of highly shared sequence variants was considered likely to be a technical artifact of the sequencing pipeline. When HLA alleles, especially DR and DQ, strongly co-occurred, TCR associations were difficult to assign to individual alleles. Cytomegalovirus status was reported to be diagnosed by the classifier with high specificity and sensitivity in both the original and validation cohorts. A further reported finding was that TCR beta sequences accurately predicted the HLA-A and HLA-B alleles for most subjects in the first cohort. Compared with equally common non-associated chains, HLA-associated TCR beta chains in a later analysis were more clonally expanded and had lower generation probabilities. According to the authors, the approach could potentially be generalized to other disease states and immunological phenotypes. Because the 87-base-pair reads could not distinguish some IMGT-functional V segments, including TRBV6-2 and TRBV6-3, those segments were excluded. In an earlier analysis of approximately 590 of the donors, most TCR beta V segments were observed in productive rearrangements about 90% or about 30% of the time, broadly matching IMGT annotations. Compared with the roughly 600-donor mean, donors in an Asian-associated ancestry cluster had fewer N-insertions in productive TCRs, according to a later genetic analysis. The study listed 170 or so TCR beta chains as associated with cytomegalovirus. Presence/absence analyses assumed roughly uniform sequencing depth across donors, an assumption that may not hold. While some public TCRs were present in many individuals, most TCR sequences turned up only very rarely across donors. Because counts were too low, about 15 rarely observed V segments, including chromosome 9 orphons, were left out of the earlier analysis of 587 of the donors. At a false discovery rate of 0.05, a later analysis linked some 18,000 TCR beta sequences to specific HLA alleles. For the cohort, immune exposure information was limited to CMV serostatus. A later analysis reported that several top co-occurrence clusters appeared linked to parvovirus B19, influenza, CMV and Epstein-Barr virus. Because some donors lacked HLA typing at each locus, the association tests relied only on the typed subset. A later genetic analysis associated a missense DCLRE1C variant with V-gene and J-gene trimming of TCR beta chains, and an independent cohort replicated the association. Three of the identified cytomegalovirus-associated TCR beta chains were confirmed in vitro to be specific for cytomegalovirus antigens. The cohort was sequenced for TCR beta chains only, and without alpha or paired-chain data the features that could be detected were limited. According to a later analysis, TCR association rates differed among HLA loci, with DRB1 alleles showing the most associated TCRs and HLA-C alleles showing the fewest.

For CDR1 and CDR2, the germline V gene lists ENHRY and SYGVKD. The cysteine opens and the phenylalanine closes a CDR3 of 14 amino acids. Only the CDR3 part of the read is kept: 42 bases, read in frame from the first base. V sheds 3 bases and J sheds 4 bases, leaving 10 bases between their ends. Library preparation used the immunoSEQ multiplex PCR assay. The multiplex PCR relied on a mix of 60 forward primers for TCR Vbeta segments and 13 reverse primers for TCR Jbeta segments. The CDR3 region of rearranged TCR beta genes was amplified from genomic DNA by a multiplex PCR assay. On the Illumina HiSeq System, the amplified TCR beta libraries were sequenced as 87-base-pair reads. The authors processed their data as follows. In a later analysis, around 80 million unique TCR beta chains were counted across the approximately 620 repertoires, and about 9.9 million of these chains were shared by at least two donors. Raw reads were error-corrected and collapsed into unique sequences by a nearest-neighbor algorithm in which closely related sequences were merged to remove PCR and sequencing errors. Alignment of CDR3 sequences to IMGT reference sequences was used to assign V, D and J gene segments. For a sequence to be retained, a match of at least six nucleotides was required to both a V gene segment and a J gene segment. Rearrangements were called productive when the CDR3 lacked stop codons and stayed in frame with V and J; all others were non-productive. CDR3 was defined by IMGT convention, running from the second conserved V-encoded cysteine to the conserved J-encoded phenylalanine. The earlier analysis of roughly 590 of the donors excluded any sequence lacking an unambiguous match to a single V gene segment. An earlier analysis of fewer than 750 of the donors called V segments functional above 56.7% productive rearrangements and segregating when the between-donor standard deviation exceeded 5%. A statistical classification framework was built to diagnose cytomegalovirus status from the catalog of TCR beta chain sequences. V and J gene assignment, in a later analysis, came from comparing TCR nucleotide sequences with IMGT/GENE-DB human TR gene sequences. A later analysis assigned CDR3 sequences and most-parsimonious VDJ recombination scenarios with the TCRdist pipeline. In a later analysis, each TCR beta chain was defined by its CDR3 amino acid sequence together with its V-gene family, and reads lacking a unique V-gene family were excluded. As a way to deal with suspected cross-contamination and a sequencing artifact, a later analysis dropped over 550 nucleotide sequences that were highly shared and had low generation probability. In a later analysis, a clonal expansion index was calculated for each public chain from normalized within-repertoire ranks of inferred template counts. Generation probabilities in a later analysis came from a VDJ recombination model fitted to out-of-frame rearrangements, and those results were checked against IGoR. A later analysis scored TCR-TCR, TCR-HLA and TCR-CMV co-occurrence with hypergeometric tests, applying a repertoire-size bias correction to TCR pairs. A later analysis estimated false discovery rates by permuting HLA or CMV assignments 20 times. In a later analysis, co-occurring TCRs were grouped using DBSCAN, with TCRdist sequence similarity added in when clustering inside HLA-allele-positive subsets. Repertoires with fewer than 30,000 or more than 120,000 public chains were left out of co-occurrence clustering, as were about 5 repertoires with anomalous nucleotide sharing. TCRdb took this table from immuneACCESS and kept in-frame rearrangements with V and J called. Such tables lack part of the clones; where checked against another copy, unresolved V genes explain under half of the gap, and the rest is unexplained. The DNA gave D and trimming, while V, J and clone size come from that table. Counted in this sample were roughly 220,000 clones; roughly 75% of them appeared once. The ten biggest clones cover 1.8% of the sample.

The cohort comprised 670 or so healthy bone marrow donors. All cohort members were sampled while nominally healthy, although unrecorded immune exposures were likely present. The donor was CMV seronegative and belonged to the group of 352 seronegative cohort members. A peripheral blood sample was collected from each donor, and TCR beta sequencing was performed on peripheral blood mononuclear cells. Genomic DNA was extracted from the blood cell samples with the Qiagen DNeasy Blood Extraction Kit. The chain is assembled from TRBV10-3 and TRBJ1-5; the D gene cannot be named for sure. The sequenced sample was PBMCs. This TCR was recovered from a woman in her thirties in good health and CMV-seronegative. The DNA is TGTGCCATCAGTGATTTGGGAGGAAATCAGCCCCAGCATTTT. It encodes CAISDLGGNQPQHF.